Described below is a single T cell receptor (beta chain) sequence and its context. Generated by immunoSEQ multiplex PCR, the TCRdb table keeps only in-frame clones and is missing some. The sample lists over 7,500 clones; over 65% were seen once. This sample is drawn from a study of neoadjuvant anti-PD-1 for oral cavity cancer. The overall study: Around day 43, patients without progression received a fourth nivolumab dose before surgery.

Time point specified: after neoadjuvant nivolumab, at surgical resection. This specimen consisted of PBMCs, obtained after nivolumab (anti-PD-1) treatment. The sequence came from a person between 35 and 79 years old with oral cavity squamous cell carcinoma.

This chain's CDR3 is CASSRPGGRTDTQYF. CDR3 bases: TGTGCCAGCAGTCGGCCGGGGGGGCGTACAGATACGCAGTATTTT. The chain carries TRBV5-6 and TRBJ2-3, with 8 bases aligning to TRBD2. Germline V gives CDR1 SGHDT, CDR2 YYEEEE. The CDR3 has 15 amino acids. V trimming: 5 bases; J trimming: 3 bases; junction bases outside the gene matches: 8.